One and the same sample provided the 24 T cell receptor beta chains below, sequenced in a study of low-dose radiotherapy and immunotherapy resistance in tumors (dated 2022 in TCRdb). Sequencing instrument: Illumina HiSeq 2500. To make first-strand cDNA, Superscript III was used along with a set of TRAV- and TRBV-specific primers so that both the TCRalpha and TCRbeta chains were covered. A roughly 19-cycle PCR with Phusion amplified the TCRs, pairing a constant-region primer with the adapter that was attached to the V primers. TCRdb reprocessing: public reads trimmed at Q25 with fastp, clones called with MiXCR, in-frame beta chains kept. When rows share a CDR3 protein, they turn into one entry using the most common DNA and genes. This sample is represented by tens of thousands of distinct CDR3 sequences; about 17% of them were singletons. The ten largest clones take up roughly 1.4% of the sample.

According to the study, the label for this sample's time point signals: after trial treatment. The treatment or condition label, read with the paper, signifies: LDRT plus nivolumab, ipilimumab, low-dose cyclophosphamide and aspirin (RACIN trial). Sequencing used PBMCs, obtained after low-dose radiotherapy plus immunotherapy. Receptor source: a male donor with prostate cancer.

In this sample, this clonotype turned up many times. This rearrangement joins TRBV28 to TRBJ2-7, with D unresolved. This CDR3 comprises 13 residues. V lost 2 bases to trimming and J lost 3 bases, with 8 bases between them. Germline V gives CDR1 MDHEN, CDR2 SYDVKM. CDR3 nucleotide sequence: TGTGCCAGCAGTTTAGGCAGGATCTACGAGCAGTACTTC. Translated, it gives CASSLGRIYEQYF.

This clonotype has at least ten counts. The chain employs TRBV28 and TRBJ2-7, with a weak D call TRBD1 (6 bases). Germline V gene sequence: CDR1 MDHEN, CDR2 SYDVKM. Deletions cut 3 bases from V and 9 bases from J, with 12 bases between. The CDR3 is 12 amino acids. CDR3: CASSFLQGGQYF. The CDR3 nucleotides are TGTGCCAGCAGTTTTCTACAGGGTGGGCAGTACTTC.

This clonotype was seen many times. The CDR3: CASSEDSFNEKLFF. CDR3 bases: TGTGCCAGCAGCGAGGACAGCTTTAATGAAAAACTGTTTTTT. This chain uses TRBV9 with TRBJ1-4, with a weak D call TRBD1 (6 bases). This CDR3 has 14 amino acids. Per germline, CDR1 SGDLS and CDR2 YYNGEE. Trimming left V 3 bases short and J 4 bases short, with 10 bases between. The full variable domain, with the rest looked up from reference TRBV9 and TRBJ1-4, is DSGVTQTPKHLITATGQRVTLRCSPRSGDLSVYWYQQSLDQGLQFLIQYYNGEERAKGNILERFSAQQFPDLHSELNLSSLELGDSALYFCASSEDSFNEKLFFGSGTQLSVL.

This clonotype has ten or more counts. CDR3 region: CSVGEIPEQYF. CDR3 nucleotides: TGCAGCGTTGGGGAGATTCCCGAGCAGTACTTC. This rearrangement joins TRBV29-1 to TRBJ2-7, with D tentatively TRBD2 (5 bases). Between the trimmed V and J ends, which lost 4 bases and 6 bases, there was a span of 10 bases. In germline, CDR1 is SQVTM, CDR2 ANQGSEA. The CDR3 runs to 11 residues.

Ten or more counts support this clonotype. V usage is TRBV6-8 and J usage is TRBJ2-3; tentatively, D is TRBD1 (6 bases). Germline CDR1 and CDR2: MNHGY and SAAAGT. The CDR3 runs to 12 residues. The germline V and J ends were trimmed by 8 bases and 9 bases, with 15 bases remaining between them. The CDR3 reads CASATGSGTQYF. In DNA, the CDR3 is TGTGCCAGCGCCACAGGGAGTGGGACGCAGTATTTT.

This clonotype was picked up many times. V and J are TRBV20-1 and TRBJ1-6, with D hard to call. Germline-derived CDR1 and CDR2 are DFQATT and SNEGSKA (reference sequence). V gave up 6 bases and J gave up 7 bases, with 13 bases separating them. The CDR3 totals 13 residues. The CDR3 protein is CSATGLENSPLHF. CDR3 DNA sequence: TGCAGTGCCACTGGACTGGAAAATTCACCCCTCCACTTT.

This clonotype occurred many times. This chain uses TRBV6-1 with TRBJ2-2; tentatively, D is TRBD1 (7 bases). This CDR3 is 17 amino acids long. V was clipped by 5 bases and J by 0 bases, with 16 bases between them. From germline, CDR1 is MNHNS and CDR2 SASEGT. CDR3: CASSSRGATANTGELFF. The CDR3 nucleotides read TGTGCCAGCAGTAGCAGGGGGGCCACCGCGAACACCGGGGAGCTGTTTTTT.

There are a few counts of this clonotype. This likely came from a read error, as a far larger clone is one base away. The gene calls are TRBV15 and TRBJ2-7; maybe TRBD1 (5 bases). The CDR3 spans 15 residues. Per germline, CDR1 LNHNV and CDR2 YYDKDF (reference sequence). Trimming stripped 0 bases from V and 7 bases from J, with 16 bases between. CDR3 DNA: TGTGCCACCAGCAGAGAAGGGTGGGGCCTTTATGAGCAGTACTTC. It yields the protein CATSREGWGLYEQYF.

With regard to this clonotype: A far larger clone is only one base removed, so a read error is likely. The genes are TRBV3-1 and TRBJ2-7; maybe TRBD2 (5 bases). Germline V gene lookup returns CDR1 LGHDT and CDR2 YNNKEL (reference sequence). This CDR3 contains 13 residues. The CDR3 region is CACSQRVWGEQYF. In DNA form, the CDR3 reads TGTGCCTGCAGCCAGAGGGTATGGGGCGAGCAGTACTTC.

This clonotype was recorded many times. The rearrangement links TRBV28 to TRBJ2-7; the match to TRBD2 covers 8 bases. CDR3 length equals 15 residues. Germline loops: CDR1 MDHEN, CDR2 SYDVKM. V was pared by 6 bases and J by 4 bases, with 11 bases of the junction left unmatched. The CDR3 sequence is CASSQRVAGSYEQYF. The CDR3 DNA is TGTGCCAGCAGCCAGCGGGTAGCGGGATCGTACGAGCAGTACTTC.

This clonotype was observed at least ten times. CDR3 bases: TGTGCCAGCTCACCGTTTGACGGGACAGGGGGCAACACCGGGGAGCTGTTTTTT. Translated, it gives CASSPFDGTGGNTGELFF. The chain couples TRBV18 to TRBJ2-2, with 12 bases fitting TRBD1. Losses at the gene ends were 3 bases for V and 2 bases for J; bases not matched to a gene: 7. Germline V gene data show CDR1 as KGHSH and CDR2 as LQKENI. The CDR3 covers 18 residues.

Details on this clonotype: The conserved phenylalanine or tryptophan is not found at the CDR3 terminus, so this likely reflects a read error. The chain is built from TRBV19 and TRBJ2-7; possible D gene TRBD2, 6 bases. The CDR3 consists of 14 residues. Germline values: CDR1 LNHDA, CDR2 SQIVND (reference sequence). V dropped 4 bases and J dropped 6 bases, with 16 bases sitting between them. CDR3 sequence (DNA): TGTGCCAGTAGTAGAGCCGGGACTGGCGGCGAGCAGTACTTA. This gives the protein CASSRAGTGGEQYL.

This clonotype was seen just once. This is likely an artifact of a read error, given a far larger clone one base away. The chain uses TRBV13 and TRBJ2-5; possibly TRBD2 for D (6 bases). The CDR3 is 16 residues long. Germline V gene data show CDR1 as PRHDT and CDR2 as FYEKMQ (reference sequence). The CDR3 sequence is CASSAGGTLREETQCF. CDR3 DNA: TGTGCCAGCAGCGCCGGTGGGACTCTCCGGGAAGAGACCCAGTGCTTC.

This clonotype has at least ten counts. CDR3: CASSQGEFNSPLHF. The CDR3 DNA reads TGTGCCAGCAGCCAGGGGGAGTTTAATTCACCCCTCCACTTT. This sequence joins TRBV3-1 and TRBJ1-6; perhaps TRBD1 as D (5 bases). Germline lookup yields CDR1 LGHDT and CDR2 YNNKEL (reference sequence). There are 14 residues in the CDR3. V was shortened by 3 bases and J by 6 bases, with 9 bases between the two germline ends.

The rearrangement joins TRBV5-1 to TRBJ2-7; TRBD1 matches 9 bases. The CDR3 runs to 14 residues. Germline assignment: CDR1 SGHRS and CDR2 YFSETQ. V lost 3 bases and J lost 1; bases outside the gene matches: 2. The CDR3 here is CASSWDRVSYEQYF. CDR3 coding DNA: TGCGCCAGCAGCTGGGACAGGGTGTCCTACGAGCAGTACTTC.

This clonotype appeared many times. This chain uses TRBV28 with TRBJ2-7; no firm D call. Germline V gives CDR1 MDHEN, CDR2 SYDVKM. The V and J ends lost 5 bases and 3 bases respectively, with 14 bases between them. The CDR3 runs to 14 residues. The CDR3: CASSPLSPDYEQYF. CDR3 DNA sequence: TGTGCCAGCAGTCCACTCTCCCCAGACTACGAGCAGTACTTC.

This clonotype has just a few counts. The chain employs TRBV5-1 and TRBJ1-4, with D hard to call. The CDR3 sequence is 15 residues long. V was shortened by 1 base and J by 0 bases, with 7 bases between the two germline ends. Germline assignment: CDR1 SGHRS and CDR2 YFSETQ. For the CDR3, the DNA is TGCGCCAGCAGCTTGTCAACAGCAACTAATGAAAAACTGTTTTTT. Translated, it gives CASSLSTATNEKLFF.

This clonotype was picked up many times. V and J are TRBV6-5 and TRBJ1-1, with D tentatively TRBD1 (5 bases). Trimming pared 6 bases from V and 7 bases from J, leaving 12 bases between. The length of the CDR3 is 12 residues. Per the germline V gene, CDR1 is MNHEY and CDR2 is SVGAGI. CDR3 protein: CASSRDSGEAFF. CDR3 DNA: TGTGCCAGCAGCCGTGACAGTGGTGAAGCTTTCTTT.

The rearrangement links TRBV2 to TRBJ2-3; possible D gene TRBD2, 6 bases. With 10 bases removed from V and 0 bases from J, the gap between germline ends came to 14 bases. CDR3 length: 14 amino acids. CDR1 is SNHLY, CDR2 FYNNEI, per germline. This CDR3 is CATKGGTSTDTQYF. The CDR3 DNA sequence: TGTGCCACAAAAGGAGGGACTAGCACAGATACGCAGTATTTT.

This clonotype was counted many times. The chain couples TRBV28 to TRBJ1-6; 7 positions match TRBD1. The CDR3 runs 14 residues. V gave up 2 bases and J gave up 13 bases; unmatched junction bases: 8. Germline values: CDR1 MDHEN, CDR2 SYDVKM. DNA for the CDR3: TGTGCCAGCAGTTTAGGCAGGGGGGTCATTCCCCTCCACTTT. It yields the protein CASSLGRGVIPLHF.

This clonotype has a count of ten or more. The V call is TRBV21-1, the J call TRBJ2-7; the D call TRBD1 from the table was never checked on the DNA. TRBV21-1 counts as a pseudogene. CDR3 length: 14 amino acids. CDR3 sequence: CASSTGQGTYEQYF. The CDR3 nucleotides are TGTGCCAGCAGCACGGGACAGGGAACCTACGAGCAGTACTTC.

The table lists this clonotype with many counts. The V and J genes are TRBV2 and TRBJ1-2; TRBD1 matches 7 bases. Trimming took 6 bases from V and 4 from J; bases not matched to a gene: 8. Germline V gene sequence: CDR1 SNHLY, CDR2 FYNNEI. The CDR3 is made up of 14 amino acids. As DNA, the CDR3 is TGTGCCAGCAGGGGGGACAGTCTACCCTATGGCTACACCTTC. Residues: CASRGDSLPYGYTF.

This clonotype came up many times. The rearrangement joins TRBV7-9 to TRBJ1-1, with D unclear. The CDR3 spans 13 residues. Germline V gene data show CDR1 as SEHNR and CDR2 as FQNEAQ (reference sequence). V lost 5 bases and J lost 10, with 17 bases in between. The DNA of the CDR3 is TGTGCCAGCAGCCCACCTACCTCGGGGAGAGCTTTCTTT. This codes for CASSPPTSGRAFF.

This clonotype has ten or more counts. V usage is TRBV11-2 and J usage is TRBJ2-1; D may be TRBD2 (5 bases). The germline V and J ends were trimmed by 5 bases and 0 bases, with 20 bases remaining between them. The germline V gene encodes CDR1 SGHAT and CDR2 FQNNGV. The CDR3 is 18 residues long. CDR3 DNA sequence: TGTGCCAGCAGCGATGTTAGGGAGAAAATACACTCCTACAATGAGCAGTTCTTC. This translates into CASSDVREKIHSYNEQFF.